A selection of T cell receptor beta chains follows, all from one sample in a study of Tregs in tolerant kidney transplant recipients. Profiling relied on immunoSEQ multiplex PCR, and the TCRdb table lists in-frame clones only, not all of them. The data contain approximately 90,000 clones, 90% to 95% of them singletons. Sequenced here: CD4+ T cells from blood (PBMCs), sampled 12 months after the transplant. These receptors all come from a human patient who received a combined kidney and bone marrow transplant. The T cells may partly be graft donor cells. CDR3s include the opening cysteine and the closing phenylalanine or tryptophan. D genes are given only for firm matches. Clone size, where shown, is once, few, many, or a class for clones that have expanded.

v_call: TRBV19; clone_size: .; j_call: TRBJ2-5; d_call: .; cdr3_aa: CASSIMGPSGTQYF; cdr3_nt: TGTGCCAGTAGTATTATGGGCCCAAGTGGGACCCAGTACTTC
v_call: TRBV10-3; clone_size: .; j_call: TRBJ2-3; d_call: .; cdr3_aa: CAISGSPNWEPSTDTQYF; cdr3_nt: TGTGCCATCAGTGGTTCGCCTAACTGGGAGCCTAGCACAGATACGCAGTATTTT
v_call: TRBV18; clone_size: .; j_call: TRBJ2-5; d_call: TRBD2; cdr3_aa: CASSPAIAGGEETQYF; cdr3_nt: TGTGCCAGCTCCCCCGCTATAGCGGGAGGGGAGGAGACCCAGTACTTC
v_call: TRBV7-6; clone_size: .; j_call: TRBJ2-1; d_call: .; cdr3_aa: CASSSRSKYNEQFF; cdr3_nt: TGTGCCAGCAGCTCACGGAGTAAATACAATGAGCAGTTCTTC
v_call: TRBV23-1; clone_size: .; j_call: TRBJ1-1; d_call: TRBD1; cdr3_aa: CACRDRGRKETEAFF; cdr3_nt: TGCGCCTGCCGAGACAGGGGGCGTAAGGAAACTGAAGCTTTCTTT
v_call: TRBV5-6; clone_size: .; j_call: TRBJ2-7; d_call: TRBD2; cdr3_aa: CASSIGGSRDYEQYF; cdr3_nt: TGTGCCAGCAGCATCGGGGGGTCCAGGGACTACGAGCAGTACTTC
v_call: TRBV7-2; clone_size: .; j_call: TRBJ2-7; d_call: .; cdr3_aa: CASSFYRDKRYEQYF; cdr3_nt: TGTGCCAGCAGCTTTTACCGGGACAAACGTTACGAGCAGTACTTC
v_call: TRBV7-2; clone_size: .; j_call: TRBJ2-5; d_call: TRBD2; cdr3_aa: CASAPGLAQETQYF; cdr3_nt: TGTGCCAGCGCCCCAGGACTAGCACAAGAGACCCAGTACTTC
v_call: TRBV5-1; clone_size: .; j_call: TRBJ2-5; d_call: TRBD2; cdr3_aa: CASSLGTTQETQYF; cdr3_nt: TGCGCCAGCAGCTTAGGGACTACCCAAGAGACCCAGTACTTC
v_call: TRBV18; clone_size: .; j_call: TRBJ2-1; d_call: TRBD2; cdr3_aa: CASSPIRSAGEGYNEQFF; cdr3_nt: TGTGCCAGCTCACCAATACGGTCAGCGGGAGAGGGATACAATGAGCAGTTCTTC
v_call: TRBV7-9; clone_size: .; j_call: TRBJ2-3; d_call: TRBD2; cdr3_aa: CASARKSGGATDTQYF; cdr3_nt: TGTGCCAGCGCACGAAAGAGCGGGGGGGCGACAGATACGCAGTATTTT
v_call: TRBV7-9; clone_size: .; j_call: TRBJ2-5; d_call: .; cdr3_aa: CASSLYSVQETQYF; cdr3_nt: TGTGCCAGCAGCCTGTATAGCGTCCAGGAGACCCAGTACTTC
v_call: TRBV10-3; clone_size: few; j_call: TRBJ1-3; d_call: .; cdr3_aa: CAIRDSSGNTIYF; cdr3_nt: TGTGCCATCAGGGACAGCTCTGGAAACACCATATATTTT
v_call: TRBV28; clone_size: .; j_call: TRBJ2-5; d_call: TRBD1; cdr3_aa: CASTPYRGRQETQYF; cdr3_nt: TGTGCCAGCACGCCCTACAGGGGAAGGCAAGAGACCCAGTACTTC
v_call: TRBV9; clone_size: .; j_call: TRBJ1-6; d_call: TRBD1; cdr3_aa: CASSPGDRGWGSPLHF; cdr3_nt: TGTGCCAGCAGCCCTGGGGACAGGGGATGGGGTTCACCCCTCCACTTT
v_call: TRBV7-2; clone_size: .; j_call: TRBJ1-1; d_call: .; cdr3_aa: CASSWRPLSSEAFF; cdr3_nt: TGTGCCAGCAGTTGGAGGCCCCTGTCATCTGAAGCTTTCTTT
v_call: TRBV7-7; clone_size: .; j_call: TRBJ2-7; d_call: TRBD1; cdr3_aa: CASSLGADRAYEQYF; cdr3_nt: TGTGCCAGCAGCTTAGGTGCGGACAGGGCCTACGAGCAGTACTTC
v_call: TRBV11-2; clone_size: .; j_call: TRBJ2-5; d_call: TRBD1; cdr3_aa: CASSFDRGRETQYF; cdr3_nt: TGTGCCAGCAGCTTCGACAGGGGAAGGGAGACCCAGTACTTC
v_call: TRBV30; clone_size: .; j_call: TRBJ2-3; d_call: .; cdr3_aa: CAWSYSSDTQYF; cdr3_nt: TGTGCCTGGAGTTATAGCTCAGATACGCAGTATTTT
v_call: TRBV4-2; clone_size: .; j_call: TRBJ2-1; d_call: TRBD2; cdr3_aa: CASSQGSSGENEQFF; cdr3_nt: TGTGCCAGCAGCCAAGGCTCTAGCGGGGAGAATGAGCAGTTCTTC
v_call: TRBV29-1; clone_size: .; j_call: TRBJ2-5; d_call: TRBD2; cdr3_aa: CSVGGRRIQETQYF; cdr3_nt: TGCAGCGTGGGGGGGAGACGGATTCAAGAGACCCAGTACTTC
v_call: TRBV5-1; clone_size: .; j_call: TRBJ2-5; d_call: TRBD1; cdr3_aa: CASMGQGAQETQYF; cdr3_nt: TGCGCCAGCATGGGACAGGGAGCGCAAGAGACCCAGTACTTC
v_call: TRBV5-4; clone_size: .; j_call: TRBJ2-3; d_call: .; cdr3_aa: CASVRELGDTQYF; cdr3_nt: TGTGCCAGCGTCCGGGAGTTAGGAGATACGCAGTATTTT
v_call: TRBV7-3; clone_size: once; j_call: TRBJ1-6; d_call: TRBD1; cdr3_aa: CASSARDRGHNSPLHF; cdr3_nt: TGTGCCAGCAGCGCCCGGGACAGGGGGCATAATTCCCCCCTCCACTTT
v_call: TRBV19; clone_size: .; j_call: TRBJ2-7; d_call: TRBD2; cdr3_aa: CASSIGASGRRSYEQYF; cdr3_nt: TGTGCCAGTAGTATAGGGGCTAGCGGGAGGAGATCCTACGAGCAGTACTTC
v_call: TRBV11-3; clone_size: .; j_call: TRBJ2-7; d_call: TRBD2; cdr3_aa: CASSILAGGAYEQYF; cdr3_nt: TGTGCCAGTTCGATTCTAGCGGGAGGAGCCTACGAGCAGTACTTC
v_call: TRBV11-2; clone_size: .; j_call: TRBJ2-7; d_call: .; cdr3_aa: CASSLRSREQYF; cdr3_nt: TGTGCCAGCAGCCTCCGTAGCCGTGAGCAGTACTTC
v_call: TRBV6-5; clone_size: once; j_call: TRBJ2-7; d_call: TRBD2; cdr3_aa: CASSRGLAENYEQYF; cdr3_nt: TGTGCCAGCAGCCGCGGACTAGCCGAAAACTACGAGCAGTACTTC
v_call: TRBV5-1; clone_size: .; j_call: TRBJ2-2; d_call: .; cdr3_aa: CATPRSGVTGELFF; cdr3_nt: TGCGCCACCCCAAGGTCAGGGGTTACCGGGGAGCTGTTTTTT
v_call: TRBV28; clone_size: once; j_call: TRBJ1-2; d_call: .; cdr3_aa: CASSFKTDDSSSYGYTF; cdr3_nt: TGTGCCAGCAGCTTCAAAACCGACGACAGTAGTAGCTATGGCTACACCTTC
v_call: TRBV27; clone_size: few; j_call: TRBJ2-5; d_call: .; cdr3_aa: CASSFSIGETQYF; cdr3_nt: TGTGCCAGCAGTTTTAGTATCGGGGAGACCCAGTACTTC
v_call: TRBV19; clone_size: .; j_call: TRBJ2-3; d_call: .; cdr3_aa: CASSITGLVGGETF; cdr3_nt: TGTGCCAGTAGTATAACGGGGTTAGTTGGCGGGGAAACTTTT
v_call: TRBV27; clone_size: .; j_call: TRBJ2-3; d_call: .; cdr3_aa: CASSPSHRYSTDTQYF; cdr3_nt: TGTGCCAGCAGTCCCTCTCACAGGTATAGCACAGATACGCAGTATTTT
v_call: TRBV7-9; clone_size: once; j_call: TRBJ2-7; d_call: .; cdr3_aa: CASSDLHNSGISYEQYF; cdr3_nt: TGTGCCAGCAGCGATCTTCACAATAGCGGTATCTCCTACGAGCAGTACTTC
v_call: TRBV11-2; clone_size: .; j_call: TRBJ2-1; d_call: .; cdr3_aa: CASNPTGTSYNEQFF; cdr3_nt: TGTGCCAGCAACCCAACCGGGACAAGCTACAATGAGCAGTTCTTC
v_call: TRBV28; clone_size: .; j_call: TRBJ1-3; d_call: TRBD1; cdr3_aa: CASRHTGGFSGNTIYF; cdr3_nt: TGTGCCAGCAGGCACACAGGGGGCTTTTCTGGAAACACCATATATTTT
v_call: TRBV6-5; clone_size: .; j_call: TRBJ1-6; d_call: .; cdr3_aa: CASSSTEHYNSPLHF; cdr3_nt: TGTGCCAGCAGTTCCACAGAGCACTATAATTCACCCCTCCACTTT
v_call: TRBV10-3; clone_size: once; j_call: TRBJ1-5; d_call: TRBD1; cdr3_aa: CAISGTGVRSQPQHF; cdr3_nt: TGTGCCATCAGTGGAACAGGGGTGCGGAGTCAGCCCCAGCATTTT
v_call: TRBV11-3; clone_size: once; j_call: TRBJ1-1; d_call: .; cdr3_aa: CASSLQTVRGTEAFF; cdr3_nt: TGTGCCAGCAGCTTGCAGACAGTCAGGGGCACTGAAGCTTTCTTT
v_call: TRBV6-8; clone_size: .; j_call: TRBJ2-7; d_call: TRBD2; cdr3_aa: CASLGGCYEQYF; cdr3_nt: TGTGCCAGCCTCGGGGGGTGCTACGAGCAGTACTTC
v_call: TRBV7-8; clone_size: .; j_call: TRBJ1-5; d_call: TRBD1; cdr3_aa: CASSLWGQGAIRSNQPQHF; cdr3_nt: TGTGCCAGCAGCTTATGGGGACAGGGGGCGATTAGGAGCAATCAGCCCCAGCATTTT
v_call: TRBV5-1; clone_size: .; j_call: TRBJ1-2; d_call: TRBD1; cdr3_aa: CASSPGQGRRSLYGYTF; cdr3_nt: TGCGCCAGCAGCCCAGGACAGGGGCGACGGTCCCTCTATGGCTACACCTTC
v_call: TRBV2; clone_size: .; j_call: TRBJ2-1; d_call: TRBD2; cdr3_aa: CASNYLAGYNEQFF; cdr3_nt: TGTGCCAGCAACTACCTAGCGGGATACAATGAGCAGTTCTTC
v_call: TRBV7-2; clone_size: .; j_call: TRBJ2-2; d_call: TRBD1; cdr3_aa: CASSLGLTGSTGELFF; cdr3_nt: TGTGCCAGCAGCTTAGGATTGACAGGGTCGACCGGGGAGCTGTTTTTT
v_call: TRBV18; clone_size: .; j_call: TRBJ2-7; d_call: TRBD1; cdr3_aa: CASSQGTGLPFEQYF; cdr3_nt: TGTGCCAGCTCACAAGGGACAGGTTTACCCTTCGAGCAGTACTTC
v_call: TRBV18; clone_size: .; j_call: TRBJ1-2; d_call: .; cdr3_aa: CASSEVIPDSRQSGYTF; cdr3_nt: TGTGCCAGCTCCGAAGTCATTCCCGACAGCCGGCAATCTGGCTACACCTTC
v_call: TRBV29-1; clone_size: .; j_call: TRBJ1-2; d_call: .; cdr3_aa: CSVVEGREIYGYTF; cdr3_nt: TGCAGCGTTGTAGAGGGTAGGGAGATCTATGGCTACACCTTC
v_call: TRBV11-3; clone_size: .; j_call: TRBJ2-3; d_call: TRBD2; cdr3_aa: CASSVRLAGANTDTQYF; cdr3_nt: TGTGCCAGCAGCGTACGACTAGCGGGGGCCAACACAGATACGCAGTATTTT
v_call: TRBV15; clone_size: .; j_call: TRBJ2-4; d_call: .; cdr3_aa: CATSRDWTVRAKNIQYF; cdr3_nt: TGTGCCACCAGCAGAGATTGGACAGTCCGAGCCAAAAACATTCAGTACTTC
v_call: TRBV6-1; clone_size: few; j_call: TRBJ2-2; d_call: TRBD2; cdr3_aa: CASSRSGGVGELFF; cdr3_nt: TGTGCCAGCAGTCGGTCCGGGGGGGTCGGGGAGCTGTTTTTT
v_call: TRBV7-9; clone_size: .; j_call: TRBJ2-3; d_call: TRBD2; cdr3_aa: CASRLTGGLVDPDTQYF; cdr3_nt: TGTGCCAGCAGATTAACGGGGGGACTAGTCGACCCAGATACGCAGTATTTT
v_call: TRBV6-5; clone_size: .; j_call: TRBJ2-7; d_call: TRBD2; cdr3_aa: CASSSRTSGTYEQYF; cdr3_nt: TGTGCCAGCAGCTCACGGACTAGCGGAACCTACGAGCAGTACTTC
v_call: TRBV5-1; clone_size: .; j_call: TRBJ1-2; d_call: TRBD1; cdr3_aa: CASSQAPGQSYGYTF; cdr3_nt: TGCGCCAGCAGCCAAGCCCCGGGACAGAGCTATGGCTACACCTTC
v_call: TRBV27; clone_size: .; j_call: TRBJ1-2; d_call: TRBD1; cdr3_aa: CASSSRDRSFYGYTF; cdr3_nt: TGTGCCAGCAGTTCAAGGGACAGATCGTTCTATGGCTACACCTTC
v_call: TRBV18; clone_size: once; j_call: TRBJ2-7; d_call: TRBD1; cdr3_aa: CASSRTGTGTYEQYF; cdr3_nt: TGTGCCAGCTCACGTACCGGGACAGGGACCTACGAGCAGTACTTC
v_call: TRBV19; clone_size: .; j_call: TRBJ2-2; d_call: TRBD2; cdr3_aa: CASSTGLAGGGELFF; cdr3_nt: TGTGCCAGTAGTACGGGACTAGCGGGAGGCGGGGAGCTGTTTTTT
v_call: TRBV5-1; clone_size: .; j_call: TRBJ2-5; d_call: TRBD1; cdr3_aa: CASSSSGGLETQYF; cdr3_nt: TGCGCCAGCAGCTCGTCAGGGGGCCTGGAGACCCAGTACTTC
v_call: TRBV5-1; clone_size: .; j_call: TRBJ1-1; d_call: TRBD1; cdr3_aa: CASSHGRGPMNTEAFF; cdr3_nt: TGCGCCAGCAGCCACGGAAGGGGGCCGATGAACACTGAAGCTTTCTTT
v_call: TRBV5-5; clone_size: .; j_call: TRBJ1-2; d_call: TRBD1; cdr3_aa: CASSFTGGYGYTF; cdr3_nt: TGTGCCAGCAGCTTCACAGGGGGCTATGGCTACACCTTC
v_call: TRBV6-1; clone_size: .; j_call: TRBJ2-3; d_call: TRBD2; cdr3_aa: CASSELLAGGPNTDTQYF; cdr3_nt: TGTGCCAGCAGTGAATTGCTAGCGGGAGGACCAAACACAGATACGCAGTATTTT